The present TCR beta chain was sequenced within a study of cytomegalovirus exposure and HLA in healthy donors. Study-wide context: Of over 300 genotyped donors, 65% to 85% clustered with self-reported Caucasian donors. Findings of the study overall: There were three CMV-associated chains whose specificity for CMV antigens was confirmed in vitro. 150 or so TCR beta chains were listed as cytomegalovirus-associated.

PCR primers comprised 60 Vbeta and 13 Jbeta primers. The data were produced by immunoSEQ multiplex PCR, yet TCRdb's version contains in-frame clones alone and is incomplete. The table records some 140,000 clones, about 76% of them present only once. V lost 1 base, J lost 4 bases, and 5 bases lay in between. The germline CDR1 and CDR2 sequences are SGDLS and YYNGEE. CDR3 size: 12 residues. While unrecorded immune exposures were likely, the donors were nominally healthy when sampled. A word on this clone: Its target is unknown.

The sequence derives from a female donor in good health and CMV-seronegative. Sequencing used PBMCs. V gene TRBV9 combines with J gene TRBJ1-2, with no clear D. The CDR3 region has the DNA TGTGCCAGCAGCGTAAGCATCTATGGCTACACCTTC. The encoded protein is CASSVSIYGYTF.